Below, one TCR beta chain is given with its context. The clone's antigen remains unknown. Qualities for individual bases were not recorded, and no much larger clone is one base off. The sample comes from a study of cytomegalovirus exposure and HLA in healthy donors (dated by TCRdb to about 2017). Context from the whole study: According to an earlier analysis of a few hundred of the donors, some 170 million T cells yielded 90 million to 130 million unique TCR beta sequences and about 300 Gb of sequence data. Roughly 310 gigabases of sequencing data and approximately 93 million unique TCR sequences were included in an early release covering about 700 HLA-typed donors. Among the roughly 400 genotyped donors, more than 70% belonged to the genetic ancestry cluster associated with self-reported Caucasian donors. The aim of the study was to test whether cataloging public T cell receptors could identify signatures of past pathogen exposure. The study used immunosequencing to profile the T cell repertoires of approximately 690 subjects and linked those repertoires to cytomegalovirus serostatus. In addition to the first cohort of 650 to 800 subjects, a separate validation cohort of 120 different subjects was used. The study combined high-throughput TCR immunosequencing, statistical association of individual TCRs with disease status, and machine learning to predict cytomegalovirus infection status. To study patterns of TCR occurrence, a later analysis re-analyzed previously published TCR beta repertoires from around 700 donors and added high-resolution HLA genotyping. The later analysis used no new phenotypic data to find candidate immune exposures, relying instead on TCR beta sequences and their occurrence across donors. An earlier analysis of 587 of the donors applied high-throughput TCR beta sequencing to assess whether each TCR beta V gene segment acted as functional or pseudogenic. Donor age, sex, ethnicity and CMV serostatus were compiled alongside the repertoire data. In a later genetic analysis, genome-wide SNP genotypes for about three fifths of the roughly 670 donors were used, and that subset was treated as a discovery cohort. Every repertoire in the discovery cohort had been generated on one and the same sequencing platform. HLA typing covered class I and class II loci at four-digit resolution. Typing coverage differed by locus: A, B, C, DRB1 and DQB1 were typed in roughly 629-630 donors, DQA1 in 500 to 550, DPA1 in roughly 590, and DPB1 in just under 490. Roughly five DR-DQ haplotypes were treated as single units for association and clustering because of strong linkage in the cohort. On average, 235,054 unique TCR beta nucleotide sequences were sequenced per donor among roughly 430 genotyped donors of the cohort, with 15% to 20% of those sequences being non-productive.

The cohort consisted of more than 650 healthy bone marrow donors. Cohort members were all nominally healthy when sampled, although unrecorded immune exposures were likely present. The donor tested CMV seropositive and was one of the 289 seropositive cohort members. A peripheral blood sample was provided by each donor, and peripheral blood mononuclear cells were used for TCR beta sequencing. Genomic DNA extraction from the blood cell samples was performed with the Qiagen DNeasy Blood Extraction Kit. The receptor library was made with the immunoSEQ multiplex PCR assay. For the multiplex PCR, a mixture combining 60 forward primers for TCR Vbeta segments and 13 reverse primers for TCR Jbeta segments was used. The CDR3 region of rearranged TCR beta genes was amplified from genomic DNA with a multiplex PCR assay. Amplified TCR beta libraries were sequenced as 87-base-pair reads on the Illumina HiSeq System. Per the original workflow: A later analysis tallied about 77 million unique TCR beta chains across the 660 or so repertoires, and approximately 9.9 million of those chains were shared by two or more donors. To remove PCR and sequencing errors, raw reads were error-corrected and collapsed into unique sequences using a nearest-neighbor algorithm that merged closely related sequences. CDR3 sequences were aligned to IMGT reference sequences to assign V, D and J gene segments. For a sequence to be retained, at least a six-nucleotide match to both a V gene segment and a J gene segment was required. Rearrangements were classified as productive when the CDR3 lacked stop codons and remained in frame with V and J, and all other rearrangements were classified as non-productive. CDR3 was defined according to IMGT convention as the region running from the second conserved V-encoded cysteine to the conserved J-encoded phenylalanine. The earlier analysis of some 540 of the donors excluded any sequence lacking an unambiguous match to a single V gene segment. An earlier analysis of some 610 of the donors called V segments functional above 56.7% productive rearrangements and segregating when the between-donor standard deviation exceeded 5%. A statistical classification framework was built to diagnose cytomegalovirus status from the catalog of TCR beta chain sequences. In a later analysis, TCR nucleotide sequences were compared against IMGT/GENE-DB human TR gene sequences so that V and J genes could be assigned. Using the TCRdist pipeline, a later analysis assigned CDR3 sequences along with most-parsimonious VDJ recombination scenarios. In a later analysis, each TCR beta chain was defined by its CDR3 amino acid sequence together with its V-gene family, and reads without a unique V-gene family were excluded. A later analysis removed 600 or so highly shared, low-generation-probability nucleotide sequences to deal with suspected cross-contamination and a sequencing artifact. For each public chain, a later analysis derived a clonal expansion index from normalized ranks of inferred template counts within each repertoire. In a later analysis, generation probabilities were computed with a VDJ recombination model fitted to out-of-frame rearrangements, and the resulting probabilities were checked against IGoR. Hypergeometric tests were used in a later analysis to score TCR-TCR, TCR-HLA and TCR-CMV co-occurrence, with a repertoire-size bias correction applied to the TCR pairs. False discovery rates were estimated in a later analysis by permuting HLA or CMV assignments 20 times. In a later analysis, co-occurring TCRs were grouped with DBSCAN, and TCRdist sequence similarity was added when clustering was performed within HLA-allele-positive subsets. For co-occurrence clustering, repertoires with fewer than 30,000 or more than 120,000 public chains were excluded, along with roughly 5 repertoires with anomalous nucleotide sharing. The source is immuneACCESS, and TCRdb retained only in-frame sequences with V and J called. Part of the clones is not carried over; for the studies checked, unresolved V genes explain less than half of this, and the remainder is unexplained. The V and J calls and clone size are taken from that table; D and trimming were inferred from the DNA. For this sample the table gives 60,000 to 90,000 clones, of which 84% were detected only once. 15% to 20% of the sample belongs to the ten largest clones.

Study-wide findings and limitations: A group of highly shared sequence variants was considered likely to be a technical artifact of the sequencing pipeline. According to the authors, the approach could potentially be generalized to other disease states and immunological phenotypes. HLA typing was unavailable for some donors at each locus, so association tests used only the typed subset. The study gave a list of some 150 TCR beta chains associated with cytomegalovirus. Cytomegalovirus status was reported to be diagnosed by the classifier with high specificity and sensitivity in both the original and validation cohorts. A further reported finding was that TCR beta sequences accurately predicted the HLA-A and HLA-B alleles for most subjects in the first cohort. An earlier analysis of approximately 530 of the donors showed that most TCR beta V segments appeared in productive rearrangements either about 87% or about 30% of the time, which broadly matched IMGT annotations. When HLA alleles, especially DR and DQ, strongly co-occurred, TCR associations were difficult to assign to individual alleles. In a later genetic analysis, fewer N-insertions in productive TCRs were reported among donors in an Asian-associated ancestry cluster than the roughly 710-donor mean. A later analysis found that TCR association rates varied across HLA loci, with DRB1 alleles showing the most associated TCRs and HLA-C alleles the fewest. The only immune exposure information available for the cohort was CMV serostatus. The presence/absence analyses assumed that sequencing depth was roughly uniform across donors, and that assumption may not be true. A later analysis found that HLA-associated TCR beta chains were more clonally expanded and had lower generation probabilities than equally common non-associated chains. Because counts were too low, fewer than 20 rarely observed V segments, including chromosome 9 orphons, were excluded from the earlier analysis of 587 of the donors. In a later analysis, most CMV-associated TCR beta chains were found to appear HLA-restricted, with HLA associations seemingly driven largely by CMV exposure. Correlated functional status among segregating V segments might be attributable to linkage disequilibrium, but an unknown experimental factor could not be ruled out. In a later analysis, 15,000 to 20,000 TCR beta sequences were associated with specific HLA alleles at a false discovery rate of 0.05. The 87-base-pair reads could not distinguish some IMGT-functional V segments, including TRBV6-2 and TRBV6-3, so those segments were excluded. An association between a missense DCLRE1C variant and V-gene and J-gene trimming of TCR beta chains was found in a later genetic analysis and replicated in an independent cohort. Several of the top co-occurrence clusters appeared to be linked to parvovirus B19, influenza, CMV and Epstein-Barr virus, according to a later analysis. Most TCR sequences were observed very rarely across donors, whereas some public TCRs were present in many individuals. In this cohort, only TCR beta chains were sequenced, and detectable features were limited by the absence of alpha or paired-chain data. In vitro tests confirmed that three of the cytomegalovirus-associated TCR beta chains recognize cytomegalovirus antigens.

Via the germline V gene (reference sequence), CDR1 is SGHNT and CDR2 YYREEE. V was cut back by 2 bases and J by 5 bases, leaving a gap of 13 bases between them. The CDR3 sequence holds 14 residues, the cysteine and phenylalanine included. This entry keeps only the CDR3 DNA: 42 bases, framed from base 1. This chain is built from TRBV5-4 and TRBJ2-5; possibly the D gene is TRBD2, per 6 matching bases. This sequence originates from a man aged 70 or older in good health and CMV-seropositive. Sequenced sample: PBMCs. The CDR3 protein: CASSFPGVGETQYF. The sequenced DNA is TGTGCCAGCAGCTTCCCGGGGGTGGGGGAGACCCAGTACTTC.